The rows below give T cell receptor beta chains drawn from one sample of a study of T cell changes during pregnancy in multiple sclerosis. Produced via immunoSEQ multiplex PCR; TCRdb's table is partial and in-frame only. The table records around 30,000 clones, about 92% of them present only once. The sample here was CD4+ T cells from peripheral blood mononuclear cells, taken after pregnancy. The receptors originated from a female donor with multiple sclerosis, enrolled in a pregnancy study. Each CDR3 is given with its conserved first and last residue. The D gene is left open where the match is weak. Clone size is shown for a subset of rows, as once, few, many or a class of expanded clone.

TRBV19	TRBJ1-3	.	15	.	TGTGCCAGTAGTATATCGACAGAGACTGGAAACACCATATATTTT	CASSISTETGNTIYF
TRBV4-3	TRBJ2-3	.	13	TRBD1	TGCGCCAGCAGCCAACAGGGGGCTAATACGCAGTATTTT	CASSQQGANTQYF
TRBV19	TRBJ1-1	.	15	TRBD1	TGTGCCAGTAGTATAATCTGGACAGGGTCCACTGAAGCTTTCTTT	CASSIIWTGSTEAFF
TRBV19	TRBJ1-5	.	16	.	TGTGCCAGTAGCCGTTTATTTAGACAGGACAATCAGCCCCAGCATTTT	CASSRLFRQDNQPQHF
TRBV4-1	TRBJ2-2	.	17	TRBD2	TGCGCCAGCAGCCTCCAGCGGGAGGGCCGGAACACCGGGGAGCTGTTTTTT	CASSLQREGRNTGELFF
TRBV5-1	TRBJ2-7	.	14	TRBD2	TGCGCCAGCAGCTACTCAGGACTAGCGGGGGGGCTGGACTTC	CASSYSGLAGGLDF
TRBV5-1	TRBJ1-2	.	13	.	TGCGCCAGCAGCTTGGTCCCGGGAAATGGCTACACCTTC	CASSLVPGNGYTF
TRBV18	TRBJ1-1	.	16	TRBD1	TGTGCCAGCTCACCAACCGGGACAGGGAGGCACACTGAAGCTTTCTTT	CASSPTGTGRHTEAFF
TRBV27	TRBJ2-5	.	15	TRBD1	TGTGCCAGCACCCCCAGGGGGTCCCTCCAAGAGACCCAGTACTTC	CASTPRGSLQETQYF
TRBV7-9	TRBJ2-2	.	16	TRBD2	TGTGCCAGCAGCTTAGTAGCGGGAAAGAACACCGGGGAGCTGTTTTTT	CASSLVAGKNTGELFF
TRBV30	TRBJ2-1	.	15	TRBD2	TGTGCCTGGAGTTCCGAGGGGCGGGAGGGAGTTGAGCAGTTCTTC	CAWSSEGREGVEQFF
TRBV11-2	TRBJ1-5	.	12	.	TGTGCCAGCCAGGGGCCCGCAGGGCCCCAGCATTTT	CASQGPAGPQHF
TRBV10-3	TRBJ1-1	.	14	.	TGTGCCATCGGAACAGGGACGATGAACACTGAAGCTTTCTTT	CAIGTGTMNTEAFF
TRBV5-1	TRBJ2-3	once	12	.	TGCGCCAGCAGACAGAGCACAGATACGCAGTATTTT	CASRQSTDTQYF
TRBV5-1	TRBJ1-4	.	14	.	TGCGCCAGCAGCTTTAACAGGGATAATGAAAAACTGTTTTTT	CASSFNRDNEKLFF
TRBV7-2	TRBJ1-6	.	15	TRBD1	TGTGCCAGCAGCCCCGGGACAGGGTGGAATTCACCCCTCCACTTT	CASSPGTGWNSPLHF
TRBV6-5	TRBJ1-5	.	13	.	TGTGCCAGCAGTTACTCGAGTGATCAGCCCCAGCATTTT	CASSYSSDQPQHF
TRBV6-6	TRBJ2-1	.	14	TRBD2	TGTGCCAGCAGTTACTCGTCGGGGGGTAATGAGCAGTTCTTC	CASSYSSGGNEQFF
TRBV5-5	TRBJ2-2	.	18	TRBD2	TGTGCCAGCAGCTTGCCCCTAGTCTTAGCGGGAGGTTCCGGGGAGCTGTTTTTT	CASSLPLVLAGGSGELFF
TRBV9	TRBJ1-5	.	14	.	TGTGCCAGCAGCGGCGGACAGACGAATCAGCCCCAGCATTTT	CASSGGQTNQPQHF
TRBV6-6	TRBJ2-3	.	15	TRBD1	TGTGCCAGCAGTTCCCGGGACAGGGGGCAAGATACGCAGTATTTT	CASSSRDRGQDTQYF
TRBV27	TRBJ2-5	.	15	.	TGTGCCAGCAGTCCGGGGGTGATCGGACAAGAGACCCAGTACTTC	CASSPGVIGQETQYF
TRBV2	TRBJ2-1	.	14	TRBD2	TGTGCCAGCAGTAGGGAGCGGGGGGTCAATGAGCAGTTCTTC	CASSRERGVNEQFF
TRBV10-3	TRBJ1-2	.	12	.	TGTGCCATCAGCCCGGGGAGGGATGGCTACACCTTC	CAISPGRDGYTF
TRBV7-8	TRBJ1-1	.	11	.	TGTGCCAGCAGCCTGTCCACTGAAGCTTTCTTT	CASSLSTEAFF
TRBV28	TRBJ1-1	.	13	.	TGTGCCAGCAGGGAGGACCTGAACACTGAAGCTTTCTTT	CASREDLNTEAFF
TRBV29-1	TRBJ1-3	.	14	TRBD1	TGCAGCGCCGACAGGGGCGACTCTGGAAACACCATATATTTT	CSADRGDSGNTIYF
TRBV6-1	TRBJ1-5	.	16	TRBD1	TGTGCCAGCAGTGAAGCGCTCTGGACAGGCGATCAGCCCCAGCATTTT	CASSEALWTGDQPQHF
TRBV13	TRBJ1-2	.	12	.	TGTGCCAGCAGCCCTTTCAACTATGGCTACACCTTC	CASSPFNYGYTF
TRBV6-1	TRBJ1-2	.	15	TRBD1	TGTGCCAGCAGTGAATCAGGACAGGGTGGCTATGGCTACACCTTC	CASSESGQGGYGYTF
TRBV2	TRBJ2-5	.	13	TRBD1	TGTGCCAGCAGCCCGGACAGGGTGGAGACCCAGTACTTC	CASSPDRVETQYF
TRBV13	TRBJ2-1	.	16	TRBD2	TGTGCCAGCAGATATGAGACGGGGGGGCGTGGCAATGAGCAGTTCTTC	CASRYETGGRGNEQFF
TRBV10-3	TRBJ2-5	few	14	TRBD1	TGTGCCATCAGCCCGGGACAGATCGAAGAGACCCAGTACTTC	CAISPGQIEETQYF
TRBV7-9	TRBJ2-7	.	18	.	TGTGCCAGCAGCTTAGGGGGTGGTAGCGCATCCTCCTCCTACGAGCAGTACTTC	CASSLGGGSASSSYEQYF
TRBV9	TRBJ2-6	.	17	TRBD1	TGTGCCAGCAGCGGGACAGGGTTTTACAGCGGGGCCAACGTCCTGACTTTC	CASSGTGFYSGANVLTF
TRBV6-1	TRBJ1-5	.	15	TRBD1	TGTGCCAGCAGTCCGACAGGGGCCCTCAATCAGCCCCAGCATTTT	CASSPTGALNQPQHF
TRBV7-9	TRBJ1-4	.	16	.	TGTGCCAGCAGCCGGGCACCAGGGGTCTCTAATGAAAAACTGTTTTTT	CASSRAPGVSNEKLFF
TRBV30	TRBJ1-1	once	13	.	TGTGCCTGGAGTGTACAGGGGAACACTGAAGCTTTCTTT	CAWSVQGNTEAFF